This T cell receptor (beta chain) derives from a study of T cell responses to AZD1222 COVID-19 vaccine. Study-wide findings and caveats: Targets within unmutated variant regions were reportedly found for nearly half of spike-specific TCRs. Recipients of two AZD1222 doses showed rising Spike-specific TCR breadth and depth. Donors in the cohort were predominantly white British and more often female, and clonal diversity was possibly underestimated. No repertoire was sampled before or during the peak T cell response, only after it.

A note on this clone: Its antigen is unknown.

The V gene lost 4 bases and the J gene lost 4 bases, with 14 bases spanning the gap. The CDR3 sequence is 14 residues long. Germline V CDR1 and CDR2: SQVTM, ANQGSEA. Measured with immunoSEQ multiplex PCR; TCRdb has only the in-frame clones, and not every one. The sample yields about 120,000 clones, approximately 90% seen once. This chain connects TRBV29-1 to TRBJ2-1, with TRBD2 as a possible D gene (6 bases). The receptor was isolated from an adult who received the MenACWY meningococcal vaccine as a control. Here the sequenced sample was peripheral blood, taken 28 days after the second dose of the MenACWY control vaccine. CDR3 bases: TGCAGCGTTGCTGTGCGGGGAAAGTACAATGAGCAGTTCTTC. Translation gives CSVAVRGKYNEQFF.